The 25 T cell receptor beta chains in this list originate from one sample, sequenced in a study of Tregs in tolerant kidney transplant recipients. Recipients received nonmyeloablative bone marrow transplants from related graft donors, with transient mixed chimerism. Only in-frame clones appear in the TCRdb table, and some are missing; sequencing was by immunoSEQ multiplex PCR. The data contain about 64,000 clones, 80% to 90% of them singletons. Sequenced here: CD4+ T cells from blood (PBMCs), sampled 6 months after the transplant. Every receptor here comes from a human patient who received a combined kidney and bone marrow transplant. Some T cells could come from the graft donor.

A single count supports this clone. V is TRBV4-1 and J is TRBJ2-7; weak D call: TRBD2 (6 bases). CDR3 length: 17 residues. CDR1 is MGHRA, CDR2 YSYEKL, per germline. V lost 2 bases and J lost 6, with 23 bases in between. The CDR3 protein is CASSQTTGGLRQGEQYF. The CDR3 DNA reads TGCGCCAGCAGCCAAACAACAGGTGGACTACGCCAAGGCGAGCAGTACTTC.

V and J are TRBV7-2 and TRBJ2-7; D is perhaps TRBD1 (6 bases). Trimming pared 4 bases from V and 6 bases from J, leaving 19 bases between. Germline lookup yields CDR1 SGHTA and CDR2 FQGNSA. The CDR3 runs 15 residues. CDR3 in amino acids: CASSSDSTGLREQYF. DNA of the CDR3: TGTGCCAGCAGCTCAGACTCTACAGGGTTGCGCGAGCAGTACTTC.

This chain links TRBV5-1 with TRBJ2-2, with TRBD1 matching 7 bases. CDR1 SGHRS and CDR2 YFSETQ come from the germline V gene. The CDR3 is 13 amino acids. J lost 6 bases, V lost 2 bases, and 1 base had no gene match. CDR3 sequence: CASSFTGAGELFF. As DNA, the CDR3 is TGCGCCAGCAGCTTTACAGGGGCCGGGGAGCTGTTTTTT. The whole variable domain, filled in from reference TRBV5-1 and TRBJ2-2, reads KAGVTQTPRYLIKTRGQQVTLSCSPISGHRSVSWYQQTPGQGLQFLFEYFSETQRNKGNFPGRFSGRQFSNSRSEMNVSTLELGDSALYLCASSFTGAGELFFGEGSRLTVL.

In this sample, this clone turned up a few times. The chain has TRBV10-3 and TRBJ2-7; 8 bases agree with TRBD1. The germline gives CDR1 ENHRY, CDR2 SYGVKD. V shed 4 bases and J 4 bases; nucleotides not matched to a gene: 9. The CDR3 contains 15 residues. CDR3 DNA: TGTGCCATCAGTGGTTCAGGGGGCGGCCAATACGAGCAGTACTTC. Amino acids: CAISGSGGGQYEQYF.

V is TRBV7-9 and J is TRBJ1-2, with a possible D match to TRBD1 (6 bases). In germline, CDR1 is SEHNR, CDR2 FQNEAQ (reference sequence). V lost 3 bases and J lost 2, with 7 bases in between. CDR3 length: 13 amino acids. This CDR3 is CASSFTGNYGYTF. The CDR3 bases are TGTGCCAGCAGCTTTACAGGGAACTATGGCTACACCTTC.

This clone showed up just a few times. This rearrangement joins TRBV6-6 to TRBJ1-4; D remains unclear. V was trimmed by 5 bases and J by 7 bases, leaving 14 bases between them. The CDR3 length is 14 residues. In germline, CDR1 is MNHNY, CDR2 SVGAGI (reference sequence). The CDR3 loop is CASSPASGSEKLFF. The CDR3 DNA reads TGTGCCAGCAGTCCGGCCTCCGGGAGTGAAAAACTGTTTTTT.

The J gene is TRBJ1-1, the V gene TRBV19; tentative D call: TRBD1 (6 bases). Germline CDR1 LNHDA, CDR2 SQIVND (reference sequence). With 2 bases removed from V and 0 bases from J, the gap between germline ends came to 13 bases. This CDR3 is 16 amino acids long. The CDR3 sequence is CASSIWAGGMNTEAFF. DNA of the CDR3: TGTGCCAGTAGTATATGGGCTGGGGGCATGAACACTGAAGCTTTCTTT.

The gene calls are TRBV5-1 and TRBJ2-1; D possibly corresponds to TRBD2 (6 bases). The ends were cut back, 4 bases at V and 0 bases at J, with 17 bases in the middle. The germline gives CDR1 SGHRS, CDR2 YFSETQ. This CDR3 region has 17 residues. CDR3 sequence reads: CASSPRDSQISYNEQFF. DNA of the CDR3: TGCGCCAGCAGCCCGCGGGACTCACAAATCTCCTACAATGAGCAGTTCTTC.

This chain joins TRBV11-3 and TRBJ2-1, with D possibly TRBD2 on 6 matching bases. Between the trimmed V and J ends, which lost 1 base and 3 bases, there was a span of 7 bases. Germline V gene data show CDR1 as SGHNT and CDR2 as YENEEA. This CDR3 region has 14 residues. CDR3: CASSLAGGYNEQFF. In nucleotides, the CDR3 is TGTGCCAGCAGCTTAGCCGGGGGCTACAATGAGCAGTTCTTC.

This clone was found a few times. V gene TRBV5-8 combines with J gene TRBJ1-4, with TRBD1 matching over 9 bases. CDR3 length equals 15 residues. Germline CDR1 SGHTS, CDR2 YDEGEE. The V gene end was trimmed by 1 base and the J gene end by 5 bases; junction bases not matched to a gene: 3. The CDR3 DNA reads as TGTGCCAGCAGCTTGCTCGGGACAGGGAATGAAAAACTGTTTTTT. Translating gives CASSLLGTGNEKLFF. The variable domain in full, with the rest retrieved from reference TRBV5-8 and TRBJ1-4, is EAGVTQSPTHLIKTRGQQATLRCSPISGHTSVYWYQQALGLGLQFLLWYDEGEERNRGNFPPRFSGRQFPNYSSELNVNALELEDSALYLCASSLLGTGNEKLFFGSGTQLSVL.

The chain carries TRBV29-1 and TRBJ2-1, with D tentatively TRBD2 (5 bases). V was pared by 4 bases and J by 5 bases, with 12 bases between. CDR3 size: 13 residues. Germline CDR1 SQVTM, CDR2 ANQGSEA. In DNA form, the CDR3 reads TGCAGCGTTGCGAGGGTTAAAAACAATGAGCAGTTCTTC. Translation gives CSVARVKNNEQFF.

The DNA for the CDR3 is TGTGCCAGCTATTCCGGGACAGGGTCTCCCGAGCAGTACTTC. Protein sequence: CASYSGTGSPEQYF. The chain has TRBV18 and TRBJ2-7; 9 bases are shared with TRBD1. Germline CDR1 and CDR2: KGHSH and LQKENI. The J segment lost 6 bases and the V segment lost 7 bases, leaving 10 bases of the junction unmatched. This CDR3 region has 14 residues.

V gene TRBV5-6 combines with J gene TRBJ1-1; no clear D. This CDR3 contains 15 residues. V dropped 4 bases and J dropped 1 base, with 14 bases sitting between them. Germline-derived CDR1 and CDR2 are SGHDT and YYEEEE. The CDR3, as DNA: TGTGCCAGCAGCAAGAACGGGGTGGCGAACACTGAAGCTTTCTTT. The encoded protein is CASSKNGVANTEAFF. The full variable domain, with the rest looked up from reference TRBV5-6 and TRBJ1-1, is DAGVTQSPTHLIKTRGQQVTLRCSPKSGHDTVSWYQQALGQGPQFIFQYYEEEERQRGNFPDRFSGHQFPNYSSELNVNALLLGDSALYLCASSKNGVANTEAFFGQGTRLTVV.

The genes are TRBV18 and TRBJ2-5, with TRBD1 matching 7 bases. This CDR3 comprises 13 residues. With V trimmed by 6 bases and J by 3 bases, 4 bases remained unmatched. Germline-derived CDR1 and CDR2 are KGHSH and LQKENI. CDR3 region: CASSLGQEETQYF. In nucleotides, the CDR3 is TGTGCCAGCTCCCTTGGACAGGAAGAGACCCAGTACTTC.

This chain joins TRBV13 and TRBJ2-1, with 10 bases matching TRBD1. The germline gives CDR1 PRHDT, CDR2 FYEKMQ (reference sequence). This CDR3 spans 14 amino acids. The trim removed 9 bases at V and 5 bases at J, leaving 7 bases unmatched. The CDR3 is CASTGTGAHNEQFF. The DNA of the CDR3 is TGTGCCAGTACCGGGACAGGGGCCCACAATGAGCAGTTCTTC.

The genes are TRBV5-1 and TRBJ1-2; 8 nucleotides align to TRBD1. CDR3 length equals 14 residues. From germline, CDR1 is SGHRS and CDR2 YFSETQ. The trim removed 1 base at V and 6 bases at J, leaving 5 bases unmatched. The CDR3 DNA is TGCGCCAGCAGCTTGCAGGGGGCTGGAGATGGCTACACCTTC. Translation: CASSLQGAGDGYTF.

The chain links TRBV19 to TRBJ1-1; 11 bases are shared with TRBD1. V lost 5 bases and J lost 0; bases outside the gene matches: 5. The CDR3 spans 16 residues. Germline V gene sequence: CDR1 LNHDA, CDR2 SQIVND (reference sequence). As DNA, the CDR3 is TGTGCCAGTAGTGCCTCGGACAGGGGGCTGAACACTGAAGCTTTCTTT. Residues: CASSASDRGLNTEAFF.

The CDR3 reads CASSDRDSSSGANVLTF. The CDR3 DNA is TGTGCCAGCAGCGATCGGGACTCCAGCTCTGGGGCCAACGTCCTGACTTTC. This chain links TRBV4-2 with TRBJ2-6; weak D call: TRBD2 (6 bases). This CDR3 has 17 residues. Germline CDR1 reads LGHNA; CDR2 reads YNFKEQ. The ends were cut back, 5 bases at V and 0 bases at J, with 14 bases in the middle.

The chain combines TRBV19 with TRBJ1-5; tentatively, D is TRBD1 (5 bases). Trimming removed 6 bases from V and 7 bases from J, with 13 bases in between. Germline loops: CDR1 LNHDA, CDR2 SQIVND (reference sequence). This CDR3 has 13 residues. The CDR3 nucleotides read TGTGCCAGTAGGAGACAGATTGGCCAGCCCCAGCATTTT. This translates into CASRRQIGQPQHF.

The rearrangement uses TRBV30 and TRBJ1-6; 7 bases fit TRBD1. V was pared by 1 base and J by 10 bases, with 7 bases of the junction left unmatched. The CDR3 covers 14 residues. The V gene's germline CDR1 is GTSNPN and CDR2 SVGIG (reference sequence). In DNA, the CDR3 is TGTGCCTGGAGTGCCGACAGGGCGAAGTCACCCCTCCACTTT. Translated: CAWSADRAKSPLHF.

The chain employs TRBV7-9 and TRBJ1-1; TRBD1 agrees at 7 bases. Germline assignment: CDR1 SEHNR and CDR2 FQNEAQ (reference sequence). V gave up 2 bases and J gave up 5 bases; unmatched junction bases: 2. The CDR3 runs to 13 residues. CDR3 loop: CASSLTGETEAFF. CDR3 DNA sequence: TGTGCCAGCAGCTTAACAGGGGAAACTGAAGCTTTCTTT.

The CDR3 spells CASRHRDPYGYTF. In DNA, the CDR3 is TGCGCCAGCAGACACAGGGACCCTTATGGCTACACCTTC. The V gene is TRBV5-1, the J gene TRBJ1-2, with D perhaps matching TRBD1 (6 bases). CDR3 length equals 13 residues. The V end was cut by 5 bases, the J end by 5 bases, with 13 bases between. Per germline, CDR1 SGHRS and CDR2 YFSETQ.

Here the CDR3 reads CASSYGHWETQYF. The CDR3 nucleotides read TGTGCCAGCAGTTACGGACATTGGGAGACCCAGTACTTC. The chain combines TRBV6-5 with TRBJ2-5; D perhaps matches TRBD1 (5 bases). V lost 2 bases and J 5 bases, leaving 9 bases between the germline ends. CDR3 length: 13 residues. CDR1 is MNHEY and CDR2 is SVGAGI in the germline V gene.

The chain is built from TRBV6-5 and TRBJ2-1; 8 bases agree with TRBD2. The CDR3 length is 15 residues. Unmatched junction bases numbered 9, after V lost 8 bases and J lost 3 bases. The germline V gene encodes CDR1 MNHEY and CDR2 SVGAGI. CDR3 nucleotides: TGTGCCAGCCATAGGACGGGAGGGGGCTACAATGAGCAGTTCTTC. It yields the protein CASHRTGGGYNEQFF.

As concerns this clone: Compared with germline, one end of the junction differs, possibly owing to a read error. Other DNA sequences within the sample encode an identical CDR3. This sequence joins TRBV30 and TRBJ1-6; 10 bases line up with TRBD1. CDR3 size: 15 residues. Germline assignment: CDR1 GTSNPN and CDR2 SVGIG (reference sequence). The CDR3 DNA follows: TGTGCCTGGAGCCCGACAGGGGGCCTAAATTCCCCCCTCCACTTT. Amino acid sequence: CAWSPTGGLNSPLHF. The full variable domain, in which reference TRBV30 and TRBJ1-6 provide the parts outside the CDR3, is SQTIHQWPATLVQPVGSPLSLECTVEGTSNPNLYWYRQAAGRGLQLLFYSVGIGQISSEVPQNLSASRPQDRQFILSSKKLLLSDSGFYLCAWSPTGGLNSPLHFGNGTRLTVT.